Listed here are 27 T cell receptor beta chains from one sample, sequenced in a study of shared clonotypes between healthy human individuals. Method: immunoSEQ multiplex PCR; TCRdb's copy keeps in-frame clones and lacks some. The repertoire holds 2 million to 2.5 million clones, with nearly 97% as singletons. The material sequenced was naive CD4+ T cells sorted from blood. Subset given: CD45RA+ positively selected. These receptors were taken from a man between 18 and 35 years old in good health.

The rearrangement uses TRBV25-1 and TRBJ1-1; tentatively, D is TRBD1 (6 bases). The CDR3 loop spans 14 amino acids. The V gene lost 1 base and the J gene lost 3 bases, with 9 bases spanning the gap. Looked up from germline, CDR1 is MGHDK and CDR2 is SYGVNS. In DNA, the CDR3 is TGTGCCAGCAGTGAATCCGGGGGGCACACTGAAGCTTTCTTT. Translated, it gives CASSESGGHTEAFF.

This clone was observed a single time. The chain uses TRBV6-1 and TRBJ1-5, with 9 bases fitting TRBD1. The CDR3 spans 17 residues. V gave up 3 bases and J gave up 0 bases; unmatched junction bases: 6. The germline gives CDR1 MNHNS, CDR2 SASEGT. The CDR3 loop reads CASSEQGQGYSNQPQHF. The DNA for the CDR3 is TGTGCCAGCAGTGAGCAGGGACAGGGATATAGCAATCAGCCCCAGCATTTT.

The chain has TRBV7-9 and TRBJ1-4, with 7 bases identical to TRBD1. Germline V CDR1 and CDR2: SEHNR, FQNEAQ (reference sequence). The CDR3 is 15 residues long. Losses at the gene ends were 1 base for V and 7 bases for J; bases not matched to a gene: 6. For the CDR3, the DNA is TGTGCCAGCAGCTTAGACGTGACAGGGATTGAAAAACTGTTTTTT. Translating it yields CASSLDVTGIEKLFF. Full variable domain (remainder filled in from reference TRBV7-9 and TRBJ1-4): DTGVSQNPRHKITKRGQNVTFRCDPISEHNRLYWYRQTLGQGPEFLTYFQNEAQLEKSRLLSDRFSAERPKGSFSTLEIQRTEQGDSAMYLCASSLDVTGIEKLFFGSGTQLSVL.

V usage is TRBV5-6 and J usage is TRBJ1-2; TRBD1 might be the D (6 bases). The germline gives CDR1 SGHDT, CDR2 YYEEEE. The CDR3 totals 12 residues. The V end was cut by 9 bases, the J end by 8 bases, with 17 bases between. This CDR3 reads CATQATGYGYTF. The CDR3, as DNA: TGTGCCACTCAAGCAACAGGGTACGGCTACACCTTC. The full variable domain, its missing parts supplied by reference TRBV5-6 and TRBJ1-2, is DAGVTQSPTHLIKTRGQQVTLRCSPKSGHDTVSWYQQALGQGPQFIFQYYEEEERQRGNFPDRFSGHQFPNYSSELNVNALLLGDSALYLCATQATGYGYTFGSGTRLTVV.

The gene calls are TRBV29-1 and TRBJ2-5; D uncertain. The CDR3 is 14 amino acids. Germline CDR1 reads SQVTM; CDR2 reads ANQGSEA. Deletions cut 2 bases from V and 7 bases from J, with 17 bases between. The CDR3 DNA is TGCAGCGTTGAACGCTCAGAGACGCCAGTGACCCAGTACTTC. It codes for CSVERSETPVTQYF.

This clone came up once. The germline gene is not matched at one end of the junction; a read error may be the cause. The chain employs TRBV7-7 and TRBJ2-3; 9 bases map to TRBD2. The germline gives CDR1 SSHAT, CDR2 FNYEAQ (reference sequence). This CDR3 spans 15 amino acids. The CDR3 coding sequence is TGTGCTAGCAGCTTGGCTAGCGGGACCACAGATACGCAGTATTTT. This translates into CASSLASGTTDTQYF. Looking up the rest from reference TRBV7-7 and TRBJ2-3 gives the full variable domain: GAGVSQSPRYKVTKRGQDVTLRCDPISSHATLYWYQQALGQGPEFLTYFNYEAQPDKSGLPSDRFSAERPEGSISTLTIQRTEQRDSAMYRCASSLASGTTDTQYFGPGTRLTVL.

This rearrangement joins TRBV6-5 to TRBJ1-1; weak D call: TRBD1 (5 bases). Trimming took off 4 bases at V and 11 bases at J, with 17 bases between the two ends. Germline CDR1 is MNHEY and CDR2 is SVGAGI. The CDR3 consists of 13 residues. DNA for the CDR3: TGTGCCAGCAGTTCCAATCAGGGTTCGTTCGCTTTCTTT. Amino acids: CASSSNQGSFAFF.

This rearrangement joins TRBV19 to TRBJ1-1; unclear D gene. The CDR3 runs 15 residues. Germline V gives CDR1 LNHDA, CDR2 SQIVND (reference sequence). Deletions cut 0 bases from V and 4 bases from J, with 12 bases between. The DNA of the CDR3 is TGTGCCAGTAGTATAGATGCAGGTGTCGGCACTGAAGCTTTCTTT. Translating it yields CASSIDAGVGTEAFF.

The chain couples TRBV4-1 to TRBJ1-1; TRBD1 matches at 9 bases. CDR1 is MGHRA, CDR2 YSYEKL, per germline. J was trimmed by 0 bases and V by 3 bases; bases with no gene match: 8. The CDR3 has 17 amino acids. The CDR3 reads CASSQPTGGSMNTEAFF. In DNA, the CDR3 is TGCGCCAGCAGCCAGCCCACAGGGGGCTCAATGAACACTGAAGCTTTCTTT.

This rearrangement joins TRBV29-1 to TRBJ1-1; D may be TRBD1 (6 bases). Per germline, CDR1 SQVTM and CDR2 ANQGSEA. V lost 4 bases, J lost 0 bases, and 12 bases lay in between. The CDR3 contains 14 residues. CDR3 nucleotides: TGCAGCGTTGTGACGGGGGCCATGAACACTGAAGCTTTCTTT. This codes for CSVVTGAMNTEAFF.

The chain combines TRBV6-6 with TRBJ2-1, with 13 bases that match TRBD2. The CDR3 is made up of 15 amino acids. J lost 6 bases, V lost 7 bases, and 6 bases had no gene match. CDR1 and CDR2 from the germline V gene are MNHNY and SVGAGI (reference sequence). The CDR3 reads CASTKGLAGTNEQFF. The CDR3 region has the DNA TGTGCCAGCACCAAGGGACTAGCGGGGACCAATGAGCAGTTCTTC.

The chain has TRBV21-1 and TRBJ1-2; the D call of TRBD1 is as the table states it, not checked on the DNA. TRBV21-1 is described as a pseudogene. The CDR3 runs 14 residues. The CDR3 nucleotides read TGTGCCAGCAGTCAACCGGGACAAGAGGACGGCTACACCTTC. It codes for CASSQPGQEDGYTF.

J is TRBJ2-7 and V is TRBV7-2; 7 bases are a match to TRBD2. The germline gives CDR1 SGHTA, CDR2 FQGNSA. The length of the CDR3 is 16 residues. V was clipped by 1 base and J by 3 bases; unmatched bases: 9. CDR3 loop: CASSLGSWGGYYEQYF. The CDR3 nucleotides read TGTGCCAGCAGCTTAGGTTCTTGGGGGGGATACTACGAGCAGTACTTC.

The V and J genes are TRBV27 and TRBJ1-1; no clear D. Deletions cut 4 bases from V and 0 bases from J, with 9 bases between. Germline V gene sequence: CDR1 MNHEY, CDR2 SMNVEV (reference sequence). The CDR3 has 14 residues. CDR3 sequence (DNA): TGTGCCAGCAGTTCCCTAGTCCTGAACACTGAAGCTTTCTTT. It yields the protein CASSSLVLNTEAFF.

The V and J genes are TRBV18 and TRBJ1-5; D not certain. Trimming removed 5 bases at V and 3 bases at J, with 17 bases between. The V gene's germline CDR1 is KGHSH and CDR2 LQKENI. This CDR3 comprises 16 residues. CDR3 in amino acids: CASSIFYTQDNQPQHF. In DNA, the CDR3 is TGTGCCAGCTCAATATTTTATACTCAGGACAATCAGCCCCAGCATTTT.

This sequence joins TRBV5-5 and TRBJ2-2; 11 positions match TRBD2. The V segment lost 3 bases and the J segment 3 bases; nucleotides outside the gene matches: 4. CDR1 is SGHKS, CDR2 YYEKEE, per germline (reference sequence). The CDR3 sequence is 16 residues long. Here the CDR3 reads CASSSLTSGDTGELFF. The CDR3 region has the DNA TGTGCCAGCAGCTCCCTGACTAGCGGGGACACCGGGGAGCTGTTTTTT.

The V gene is TRBV7-2, the J gene TRBJ2-2; unclear D gene. Trimming pared 1 base from V and 1 base from J, leaving 10 bases between. The CDR3 has 16 amino acids. In germline, CDR1 is SGHTA, CDR2 FQGNSA. This chain's CDR3 is CASSLVWSGNTGELFF. The CDR3 DNA sequence: TGTGCCAGCAGCTTAGTCTGGTCGGGGAACACCGGGGAGCTGTTTTTT.

This chain connects TRBV4-1 to TRBJ1-6; perhaps TRBD1 as D (5 bases). This CDR3 region has 14 residues. In germline, CDR1 is MGHRA, CDR2 YSYEKL. The V end lost 1 base, the J end lost 7 bases, and 8 bases lay between the germline ends. The CDR3 DNA reads TGCGCCAGCAGCCAAGGCAGGGTAAATTCACCCCTCCACTTT. It codes for CASSQGRVNSPLHF.

This sequence joins TRBV18 and TRBJ1-5; D not certain. Per the germline V gene, CDR1 is KGHSH and CDR2 is LQKENI. The CDR3 length is 15 residues. Trimming took 1 base from V and 1 from J, leaving 8 bases between them. CDR3 in amino acids: CASSPLGVSNQPQHF. CDR3 in DNA: TGTGCCAGCTCACCACTGGGTGTGAGCAATCAGCCCCAGCATTTT. Filled out from reference TRBV18 and TRBJ1-5, the complete variable domain reads NAGVMQNPRHLVRRRGQEARLRCSPMKGHSHVYWYRQLPEEGLKFMVYLQKENIIDESGMPKERFSAEFPKEGPSILRIQQVVRGDSAAYFCASSPLGVSNQPQHFGDGTRLSIL.

The rearrangement links TRBV19 to TRBJ1-6; D unresolved. V lost 5 bases and J lost 0, with 11 bases in between. The CDR3 spans 16 residues. Looked up from germline, CDR1 is LNHDA and CDR2 is SQIVND (reference sequence). The CDR3, as DNA: TGTGCCAGTAGTGGGCCAGGAAGCTCCTATAATTCACCCCTCCACTTT. This sequence encodes CASSGPGSSYNSPLHF.

As regards this clone: The same CDR3 can be traced to other DNA sequences in this sample. The chain is built from TRBV6-6 and TRBJ2-7; D remains unclear. Germline V gene data show CDR1 as MNHNY and CDR2 as SVGAGI (reference sequence). Trimming left V 3 bases short and J 2 bases short, with 8 bases between. The CDR3 length is 13 residues. DNA of the CDR3: TGTGCCAGCAGTTATTCCCCTACCTACGAGCAGTACTTC. It codes for CASSYSPTYEQYF.

The chain has TRBV11-2 and TRBJ1-2, with TRBD1 as a possible D gene (5 bases). Trimming took 1 base from V and 4 from J, leaving 7 bases between them. CDR3 length: 13 amino acids. Looked up from germline, CDR1 is SGHAT and CDR2 is FQNNGV. The CDR3 bases are TGTGCCAGCAGCTTAGTGGGGGGCTATGGCTACACCTTC. Translation: CASSLVGGYGYTF.

V gene TRBV6-4 combines with J gene TRBJ2-3, with a weak D call TRBD2 (5 bases). The CDR3 has 15 residues. Germline V lookup: CDR1 MRHNA, CDR2 SNTAGT. V shed 3 bases and J shed 5 bases, with 15 bases lying between them. CDR3 loop: CASSEQLGGQDTQYF. The CDR3 coding sequence is TGTGCCAGCAGTGAGCAACTAGGAGGCCAAGATACGCAGTATTTT.

The chain is built from TRBV10-3 and TRBJ2-3; D not resolved. Germline V lookup: CDR1 ENHRY, CDR2 SYGVKD. The CDR3 is made up of 11 amino acids. V was cut by 10 bases and J by 2 bases, with 7 bases left in between. The CDR3: CATMTTDTQYF. In nucleotides, the CDR3 is TGTGCCACCATGACCACAGATACGCAGTATTTT.

The genes are TRBV30 and TRBJ1-2; 8 bases agree with TRBD1. The junction had 3 bases not matched to a gene; V was cut back by 1 base and J by 8 bases. The CDR3 runs 12 residues. Looked up from germline, CDR1 is GTSNPN and CDR2 is SVGIG (reference sequence). The CDR3 spells CAWSAGGGGYTF. CDR3 DNA: TGTGCCTGGAGTGCAGGGGGCGGCGGCTACACCTTC.

The chain carries TRBV5-1 and TRBJ2-5; D is unclear. The CDR3 has 14 amino acids. Germline V lookup: CDR1 SGHRS, CDR2 YFSETQ. Trimming removed 0 bases from V and 1 base from J, with 7 bases in between. CDR3 region: CASSLAELQETQYF. As DNA, the CDR3 is TGCGCCAGCAGCTTGGCCGAACTCCAAGAGACCCAGTACTTC.

The V gene is TRBV18, the J gene TRBJ2-7; D perhaps matches TRBD1 (5 bases). This CDR3 contains 13 residues. V was pared by 6 bases and J by 6 bases, with 15 bases between. CDR1 is KGHSH and CDR2 is LQKENI in the germline V gene. The CDR3 spells CASSYLGRAEQYF. The CDR3 DNA sequence: TGTGCCAGCTCCTATTTGGGGCGCGCCGAGCAGTACTTC. Looking up the rest from reference TRBV18 and TRBJ2-7 gives the full variable domain: NAGVMQNPRHLVRRRGQEARLRCSPMKGHSHVYWYRQLPEEGLKFMVYLQKENIIDESGMPKERFSAEFPKEGPSILRIQQVVRGDSAAYFCASSYLGRAEQYFGPGTRLTVT.